Listed below are T cell receptor beta chains from one sample, sequenced in a study of T-cell reconstitution after alpha-beta-depleted transplantation in children. Using its own MiXCR run on the PCR reads, TCRdb lists one record per CDR3 protein. Of around 15,000 distinct CDR3 sequences in the sample, approximately 5.1% were seen once. The sequenced sample was PBMCs, obtained before TCRalphabeta/CD19-depleted stem cell transplant. All receptors derive from a boy aged 5-17 years with acute lymphoblastic leukemia, due to receive a stem cell transplant. Both conserved end residues are part of each CDR3. Fields, in order: J gene, D gene, V gene, clone size, CDR3 protein, CDR3 DNA. D genes are given only for firm matches. Expanded clones are given a class, and other clones once, few, many or no size at all.

TRBJ1-1 | TRBD1 | TRBV7-6 | medium-sized | CASSDQGVGTEAFF | TGTGCCAGCAGCGATCAGGGGGTTGGCACTGAAGCTTTCTTT
TRBJ2-7 | TRBD1 | TRBV13 | many | CASSSSPGTGDEQYF | TGTGCCAGCAGCTCGAGTCCCGGGACAGGGGACGAGCAGTACTTC
TRBJ1-1 | . | TRBV2 | many | CASTGGEWNTEAFF | TGTGCCAGCACTGGGGGCGAATGGAACACTGAAGCTTTCTTT
TRBJ2-1 | TRBD1 | TRBV19 | many | CASTPYRGPNPYNEQFF | TGTGCCAGTACCCCATACAGGGGGCCGAACCCGTACAATGAGCAGTTCTTC
TRBJ1-4 | TRBD1 | TRBV15 | medium-sized | CATSLGGAGEKLFF | TGTGCCACCAGCCTAGGGGGCGCGGGTGAAAAACTGTTTTTT
TRBJ1-4 | . | TRBV7-6 | many | CASSSRDGEKLFF | TGTGCCAGCAGCAGCCGGGACGGTGAAAAACTGTTTTTT
TRBJ1-3 | . | TRBV18 | many | CASSDRDPLSGNTIYF | TGTGCCAGCTCAGACCGGGACCCACTCTCTGGAAACACCATATATTTT
TRBJ2-1 | TRBD2 | TRBV6-2/TRBV6-3 | many | CASRRLGGGRVSYNEQFF | TGTGCCAGCAGAAGACTAGGTGGCGGGAGGGTGTCCTACAATGAGCAGTTCTTC
TRBJ1-5 | . | TRBV28 | many | CASSFRGSNQPQHF | TGTGCCAGCAGTTTCAGGGGATCAAATCAGCCCCAGCATTTT
TRBJ2-5 | TRBD2 | TRBV20-1 | many | CSALLAGRPQETQYF | TGCAGTGCCCTTCTAGCGGGGCGCCCCCAAGAGACCCAGTACTTC
TRBJ2-7 | TRBD1 | TRBV7-9 | many | CASSVPGQGSYEQYF | TGTGCCAGCAGCGTTCCGGGACAGGGATCCTACGAGCAGTACTTC
TRBJ2-3 | TRBD2 | TRBV20-1 | . | CSARDILAGEGTDTQYF | TGCAGTGCTAGAGACATCTTAGCGGGAGAGGGAACAGATACGCAGTATTTT
TRBJ1-5 | . | TRBV7-2 | many | CASSQNTGSQHF | TGTGCCAGCAGCCAAAATACAGGGTCCCAGCATTTT
TRBJ2-3 | TRBD2 | TRBV28 | many | CASGPLLARGGKGSTDTQYF | TGTGCCAGCGGGCCTCTCCTAGCGCGGGGGGGCAAAGGAAGCACAGATACGCAGTATTTT
TRBJ1-5 | . | TRBV10-2 | many | CASRLGGDSNQPQHF | TGCGCCAGCAGGCTAGGGGGGGATAGCAATCAGCCCCAGCATTTT
TRBJ2-3 | . | TRBV4-1 | . | CASSPYEGDTQYF | TGCGCCAGCAGCCCTTATGAGGGGGATACGCAGTATTTT
TRBJ1-2 | . | TRBV4-1 | many | CASSQDTGVLLFGYTF | TGCGCCAGCAGCCAAGATACCGGTGTGCTTTTGTTCGGCTACACCTTC
TRBJ2-1 | TRBD2 | TRBV5-6 | many | CASSLLRSGAYNEQFF | TGTGCCAGCAGCCTCCTTCGGAGCGGGGCCTACAATGAGCAGTTCTTC
TRBJ2-7 | TRBD1 | TRBV18 | many | CASSQQPGQASYEQYF | TGTGCCAGCTCACAACAACCGGGACAGGCTTCCTACGAGCAGTACTTC
TRBJ2-1 | . | TRBV7-2 | . | CASSFSGSRGDEQFF | TGTGCCAGCAGCTTTTCCGGGAGCCGAGGCGATGAGCAGTTCTTC
TRBJ1-4 | . | TRBV28 | many | CASTLGAQGASNEKLFF | TGTGCCAGCACCCTTGGGGCCCAGGGAGCCTCTAATGAAAAACTGTTTTTT
TRBJ2-7 | . | TRBV7-9 | many | CASSANTGEPTYEQYF | TGTGCCAGCAGCGCCAACACAGGCGAACCAACCTACGAGCAGTACTTC
TRBJ1-3 | TRBD1 | TRBV4-2 | many | CASSRRDRGIGNTIYF | TGTGCCAGCAGCCGCCGGGACAGGGGAATTGGAAACACCATATATTTT
TRBJ2-3 | . | TRBV5-1 | many | CASSLEVSTDTQYF | TGCGCCAGCAGCTTAGAAGTGAGCACAGATACGCAGTATTTT
TRBJ1-5 | . | TRBV5-1 | medium-sized | CASSLQGNQPQHF | TGCGCCAGCAGCTTGCAAGGCAATCAGCCCCAGCATTTT
TRBJ2-5 | . | TRBV10-1 | few | CASSESGWAVKTQYF | TGCGCCAGCAGTGAGTCGGGTTGGGCGGTGAAGACCCAGTACTTC
TRBJ2-5 | . | TRBV5-1 | many | CASSDSGKETQYF | TGCGCCAGCAGTGATAGCGGTAAAGAGACCCAGTACTTC
TRBJ2-7 | TRBD1 | TRBV4-2 | many | CASSHGDRGHYEQYF | TGTGCCAGCAGCCACGGAGACAGGGGACATTACGAGCAGTACTTC
TRBJ2-4 | TRBD2 | TRBV6-1 | many | CASSPSGLAKNIQYF | TGTGCCAGCAGTCCTAGCGGACTAGCCAAAAACATTCAGTACTTC
TRBJ2-7 | . | TRBV27 | many | CASSFHDRWDNEQYF | TGTGCCAGCAGTTTCCATGACAGGTGGGATAACGAGCAGTACTTC